These T cell receptor beta chains were read from a single sample in a study of cytomegalovirus exposure and HLA in healthy donors. Profiling relied on immunoSEQ multiplex PCR, and the TCRdb table lists in-frame clones only, not all of them. The sample has roughly 220,000 clones, 75% to 95% seen once. Material for sequencing was PBMCs. The receptors shown here come from a woman aged 18-30 years in good health and CMV-seronegative. Each CDR3 is given with its conserved first and last residue. The order of the fields is J gene, CDR3 length, D gene, V gene, clone size, CDR3 protein, CDR3 DNA. D genes are given only for firm matches. Some rows mark clone size as missing; the rest say once, few, many or name a class of expanded clone.

j_gene: TRBJ2-7
len: 13
d_gene: NA
v_gene: TRBV6-1
abundance: NA
CDR3aa: CASRNGQIYEQYF
CDR3nt: TGTGCCAGCAGAAATGGACAGATCTACGAGCAGTACTTC

j_gene: TRBJ1-3
len: 15
d_gene: TRBD1
v_gene: TRBV30
abundance: NA
CDR3aa: CAWSADRGYGNTIYF
CDR3nt: TGTGCCTGGAGTGCCGACAGGGGGTACGGAAACACCATATATTTT

j_gene: TRBJ1-2
len: 15
d_gene: TRBD1
v_gene: TRBV4-1
abundance: NA
CDR3aa: CASSLHRGARNGYTF
CDR3nt: TGCGCCAGCAGCCTACACAGGGGCGCGAGGAATGGCTACACCTTC

j_gene: TRBJ1-6
len: 17
d_gene: TRBD1
v_gene: TRBV4-2
abundance: NA
CDR3aa: CASSQVTGMSYNSPLHF
CDR3nt: TGTGCCAGCAGCCAGGTGACAGGGATGTCCTATAATTCACCCCTCCACTTT

j_gene: TRBJ2-1
len: 15
d_gene: NA
v_gene: TRBV6-1
abundance: NA
CDR3aa: CASIGLINSYNEQFF
CDR3nt: TGTGCCAGCATAGGACTGATTAATTCCTACAATGAGCAGTTCTTC

j_gene: TRBJ2-5
len: 14
d_gene: NA
v_gene: TRBV9
abundance: NA
CDR3aa: CASSFRGGEETQYF
CDR3nt: TGTGCCAGCAGCTTTCGCGGAGGAGAGGAGACCCAGTACTTC

j_gene: TRBJ2-3
len: 15
d_gene: NA
v_gene: TRBV5-1
abundance: NA
CDR3aa: CASHLPARAGDTQYF
CDR3nt: TGCGCCAGCCACCTGCCGGCCAGGGCTGGGGATACGCAGTATTTT

j_gene: TRBJ2-7
len: 15
d_gene: NA
v_gene: TRBV9
abundance: NA
CDR3aa: CASSVRGDGGNEQYF
CDR3nt: TGTGCCAGCAGCGTAAGGGGTGATGGAGGGAACGAGCAGTACTTC

j_gene: TRBJ2-7
len: 17
d_gene: NA
v_gene: TRBV10-2
abundance: NA
CDR3aa: CASSDGSSLTPIHEQYF
CDR3nt: TGCGCCAGCAGTGATGGGTCTAGCTTAACTCCTATCCACGAGCAGTACTTC

j_gene: TRBJ2-3
len: 15
d_gene: TRBD2
v_gene: TRBV7-4
abundance: NA
CDR3aa: CASSFSGMYTDTQYF
CDR3nt: TGTGCCAGCAGCTTTAGCGGGATGTACACAGATACGCAGTATTTT

j_gene: TRBJ1-2
len: 13
d_gene: NA
v_gene: TRBV6-6
abundance: NA
CDR3aa: CASSQQGYYGYTF
CDR3nt: TGTGCCAGCAGTCAACAGGGATACTATGGCTACACCTTC

j_gene: TRBJ2-5
len: 19
d_gene: NA
v_gene: TRBV9
abundance: NA
CDR3aa: CASSPRIGSGVTVRETQYF
CDR3nt: TGTGCCAGCAGCCCTCGTATAGGTTCAGGGGTGACAGTGAGAGAGACCCAGTACTTC

j_gene: TRBJ1-6
len: 18
d_gene: TRBD1
v_gene: TRBV2
abundance: NA
CDR3aa: CASRDDRGRPTINSPLHF
CDR3nt: TGTGCCAGCAGGGACGACAGGGGGCGACCTACTATTAATTCACCCCTCCACTTT

j_gene: TRBJ1-1
len: 13
d_gene: NA
v_gene: TRBV28
abundance: NA
CDR3aa: CATGKNFITEAFF
CDR3nt: TGTGCCACAGGAAAGAATTTTATCACTGAAGCTTTCTTT

j_gene: TRBJ1-4
len: 15
d_gene: TRBD1
v_gene: TRBV5-6
abundance: NA
CDR3aa: CASSPRTGRGEKLFF
CDR3nt: TGTGCCAGCAGCCCCAGGACAGGGAGGGGTGAAAAACTGTTTTTT

j_gene: TRBJ2-3
len: 13
d_gene: TRBD2
v_gene: TRBV2
abundance: NA
CDR3aa: CASSELALAASNF
CDR3nt: TGTGCCAGCAGTGAACTTGCGCTAGCGGCCTCAAATTTT

j_gene: TRBJ1-4
len: 14
d_gene: NA
v_gene: TRBV9
abundance: NA
CDR3aa: CASSVSGFNEKLFF
CDR3nt: TGTGCCAGCAGCGTTTCAGGGTTTAATGAAAAACTGTTTTTT

j_gene: TRBJ2-7
len: 13
d_gene: TRBD1
v_gene: TRBV6-1
abundance: once
CDR3aa: CASIKTGGYEQYF
CDR3nt: TGTGCCAGCATTAAGACAGGGGGCTACGAGCAGTACTTC

j_gene: TRBJ1-1
len: 15
d_gene: TRBD1
v_gene: TRBV5-4
abundance: NA
CDR3aa: CASSLVAGGNTEAFF
CDR3nt: TGTGCCAGCAGCTTGGTCGCAGGGGGCAACACTGAAGCTTTCTTT

j_gene: TRBJ2-5
len: 17
d_gene: NA
v_gene: TRBV9
abundance: NA
CDR3aa: CASSAPRSGDVQETQYF
CDR3nt: TGTGCCAGCAGTGCACCACGAAGCGGTGATGTCCAAGAGACCCAGTACTTC

j_gene: TRBJ1-1
len: 11
d_gene: NA
v_gene: TRBV29-1
abundance: many
CDR3aa: CSASLDREAFF
CDR3nt: TGCAGCGCCTCCTTAGACAGGGAAGCTTTCTTT

j_gene: TRBJ2-7
len: 12
d_gene: NA
v_gene: TRBV2
abundance: NA
CDR3aa: CASRAGVSEQYF
CDR3nt: TGTGCCAGCAGAGCAGGGGTGAGTGAGCAGTACTTC

j_gene: TRBJ2-5
len: 14
d_gene: NA
v_gene: TRBV5-1
abundance: NA
CDR3aa: CASSLSASRETQYF
CDR3nt: TGCGCCAGCAGCTTGTCGGCGTCGAGGGAGACCCAGTACTTC

j_gene: TRBJ2-2
len: 17
d_gene: NA
v_gene: TRBV9
abundance: NA
CDR3aa: CASSLQDGGIDTGELFF
CDR3nt: TGTGCCAGCAGCCTTCAAGACGGAGGGATCGACACCGGGGAGCTGTTTTTT